These 12 T cell receptor beta chains originate from one sample sequenced in a study of blood T cell repertoires in COVID-19. Generated by immunoSEQ multiplex PCR, the TCRdb table keeps only in-frame clones and is missing some. Of 70,000 to 100,000 clones in the sample, 88% are singletons; the top ten hold around 4.9%. Sample: peripheral blood. The receptors were gathered from a woman of 80 years or more with active COVID-19.

This clone came up a few times. The gene calls are TRBV5-1 and TRBJ2-2; TRBD1 aligns across 10 bases. V dropped 4 bases and J dropped 5; count of bases not matched to a gene: 8. This CDR3 has 16 amino acids. CDR1 is SGHRS, CDR2 YFSETQ, per germline. The chain's CDR3 is CASSGWDRGNTGELFF. The CDR3 nucleotides are TGCGCCAGCAGCGGATGGGACAGGGGAAATACCGGGGAGCTGTTTTTT.

The V gene is TRBV9, the J gene TRBJ2-1, with TRBD2 as a possible D gene (5 bases). CDR1 is SGDLS and CDR2 is YYNGEE in the germline V gene. The V gene lost 4 bases and the J gene lost 3 bases, with 14 bases spanning the gap. The CDR3 has 15 amino acids. The CDR3 reads CASSPLASGYNEQFF. The CDR3 nucleotides are TGTGCCAGCAGCCCACTGGCGAGCGGCTACAATGAGCAGTTCTTC.

The rearrangement links TRBV30 to TRBJ1-6; the match to TRBD1 covers 7 bases. The length of the CDR3 is 15 residues. Germline CDR1 and CDR2: GTSNPN and SVGIG (reference sequence). V shed 1 base and J 4 bases; nucleotides not matched to a gene: 4. The CDR3 sequence: CAWSARDSYNSPLHF. The DNA for the CDR3 is TGTGCCTGGAGTGCCCGGGACAGTTATAATTCACCCCTCCACTTT.

V gene TRBV6-6 combines with J gene TRBJ2-3; the match to TRBD2 covers 12 bases. This CDR3 contains 16 residues. Per germline, CDR1 MNHNY and CDR2 SVGAGI (reference sequence). J was trimmed by 5 bases and V by 4 bases; bases with no gene match: 7. In DNA, the CDR3 is TGTGCCAGCAGTTTTTCGCTAGCGGGAGGGGGAGATACGCAGTATTTT. Amino acid sequence: CASSFSLAGGGDTQYF.

The CDR3 reads CASRPAGIGAFF. The CDR3 DNA reads as TGTGCCAGCAGACCAGCGGGGATTGGAGCTTTCTTT. The chain uses TRBV28 and TRBJ1-1; the D is unclear. The CDR3 has 12 amino acids. Per germline, CDR1 MDHEN and CDR2 SYDVKM. Trimming took 6 bases from V and 10 from J, leaving 15 bases between them.

The chain recombines TRBV5-6 with TRBJ1-3, with 8 bases aligning to TRBD1. The CDR3 totals 15 residues. Germline V gene lookup returns CDR1 SGHDT and CDR2 YYEEEE. V trimming: 0 bases; J trimming: 8 bases; junction bases outside the gene matches: 7. The DNA for the CDR3 is TGTGCCAGCAGCTTGGGGACAGGGACTGGGGACACCATATATTTT. It yields the protein CASSLGTGTGDTIYF. Together with reference TRBV5-6 and TRBJ1-3, the CDR3 gives the full variable domain: DAGVTQSPTHLIKTRGQQVTLRCSPKSGHDTVSWYQQALGQGPQFIFQYYEEEERQRGNFPDRFSGHQFPNYSSELNVNALLLGDSALYLCASSLGTGTGDTIYFGEGSWLTVV.

The chain is built from TRBV19 and TRBJ1-1, with TRBD1 matching over 8 bases. Germline lookup yields CDR1 LNHDA and CDR2 SQIVND (reference sequence). J lost 3 bases, V lost 2 bases, and 8 bases had no gene match. The CDR3 contains 16 residues. The CDR3 loop is CASSIWAGGFDTEAFF. Written as DNA, the CDR3 is TGTGCCAGTAGTATATGGGCAGGGGGCTTCGACACTGAAGCTTTCTTT.

This rearrangement joins TRBV6-5 to TRBJ2-7; 8 bases match TRBD1. CDR1 MNHEY and CDR2 SVGAGI come from the germline V gene. The CDR3 length is 14 residues. V lost 8 bases to trimming and J lost 4 bases; unmatched junction nucleotides: 10. The CDR3 bases are TGTGCCAGCGTCCGACAGGGGAGGAGTTACGAGCAGTACTTC. Translating it yields CASVRQGRSYEQYF.

V is TRBV30 and J is TRBJ2-6; the D gene is possibly TRBD1 (6 bases). Germline V gene sequence: CDR1 GTSNPN, CDR2 SVGIG (reference sequence). The CDR3 runs to 18 residues. V gave up 4 bases and J gave up 0 bases, with 19 bases separating them. The CDR3 DNA follows: TGTGCCTGGACCAAAACAGGGCTCTCTGTCTCTGGGGCCAACGTCCTGACTTTC. Its protein product is CAWTKTGLSVSGANVLTF. Using reference TRBV30 and TRBJ2-6 for the parts outside the CDR3, the full variable domain is SQTIHQWPATLVQPVGSPLSLECTVEGTSNPNLYWYRQAAGRGLQLLFYSVGIGQISSEVPQNLSASRPQDRQFILSSKKLLLSDSGFYLCAWTKTGLSVSGANVLTFGAGSRLTVL.

The chain combines TRBV18 with TRBJ2-6; tentatively, D is TRBD1 (6 bases). V was trimmed by 3 bases and J by 0 bases, leaving 9 bases between them. Germline values: CDR1 KGHSH, CDR2 LQKENI. The CDR3 runs 16 residues. CDR3 sequence: CASSPTGFSGANVLTF. CDR3 DNA sequence: TGTGCCAGCTCACCTACAGGGTTCTCTGGGGCCAACGTCCTGACTTTC.

The V and J genes are TRBV5-6 and TRBJ2-7; 7 bases line up with TRBD1. The CDR3 has 17 amino acids. The ends lost 2 bases at V and 1 base at J; junction bases unmatched: 12. Germline-derived CDR1 and CDR2 are SGHDT and YYEEEE. Written as DNA, the CDR3 is TGTGCCAGCAGCTTTAGGCCCTCGGGACAGAGTTCCTACGAGCAGTACTTC. Its protein is CASSFRPSGQSSYEQYF.

The chain links TRBV27 to TRBJ2-1; 8 bases map to TRBD1. This CDR3 has 15 amino acids. Germline V CDR1 and CDR2: MNHEY, SMNVEV (reference sequence). V lost 5 bases, J lost 6 bases, and 9 bases stayed unmatched. As DNA, the CDR3 is TGTGCCAGCAGTCCGATGGACAGGGAGCTCAATGAGCAGTTCTTC. Protein: CASSPMDRELNEQFF.